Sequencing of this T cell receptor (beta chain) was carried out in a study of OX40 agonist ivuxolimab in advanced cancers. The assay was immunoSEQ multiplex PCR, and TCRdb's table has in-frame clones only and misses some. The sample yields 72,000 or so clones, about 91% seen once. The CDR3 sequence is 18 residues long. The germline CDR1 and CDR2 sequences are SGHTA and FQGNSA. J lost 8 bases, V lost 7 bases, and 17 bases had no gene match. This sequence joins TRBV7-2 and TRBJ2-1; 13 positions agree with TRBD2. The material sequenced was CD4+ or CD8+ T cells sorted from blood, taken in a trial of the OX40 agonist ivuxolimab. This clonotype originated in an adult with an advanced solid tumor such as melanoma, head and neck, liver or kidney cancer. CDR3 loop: CASMSGTSGTTGRDEQFF. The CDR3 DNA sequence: TGTGCCAGCATGTCAGGGACTAGCGGGACCACGGGCAGGGATGAGCAGTTCTTC.